This T cell receptor beta chain was documented in a study of T cell repertoires in cytomegalovirus infection. A single record per CDR3 protein comes from TCRdb applying MiXCR to the reads. The repertoire holds around 450,000 distinct CDR3 sequences, with around 11% as singletons. This clonotype was seen a single time. The sequencing input was PBMCs. The origin of this receptor is a human donor in good health (CMV status not recorded). Some clones in this sample may be carry-over from other donors' samples.

Here the CDR3 DNA reads TGTGCCAGTAGTATGGGAACTAGCGGGGATTTCTACAATGAGCAGTTCTTC. As protein: CASSMGTSGDFYNEQFF. The chain has TRBV19 and TRBJ2-1, with 10 nucleotides matching TRBD2. Trimming cost V 3 bases and J 3 bases; bases outside gene matches: 8. Germline-derived CDR1 and CDR2 are LNHDA and SQIVND (reference sequence). This CDR3 comprises 17 residues. The variable domain in full, with the rest retrieved from reference TRBV19 and TRBJ2-1, is DGGITQSPKYLFRKEGQNVTLSCEQNLNHDAMYWYRQDPGQGLRLIYYSQIVNDFQKGDIAEGYSVSREKKESFPLTVTSAQKNPTAFYLCASSMGTSGDFYNEQFFGPGTRLTVL.